A single TCR beta chain is shown here with its context. This entry is derived from a study of T-cell reconstitution after alpha-beta-depleted transplantation in children. For TCRbeta, the library was prepared with unique molecular identifiers. One entry per CDR3 protein, called by TCRdb with MiXCR from the PCR reads. The repertoire includes 700,000 to 950,000 distinct CDR3 sequences, roughly 15% of them detected once, and around 4.5% sits in the top ten. The TCR originated in a male patient between 10 and 17 years old who had a stem cell transplant for acute lymphoblastic leukemia, so the T cells may come from the graft donor. The sample here was PBMCs, mostly from graft donor cells, taken 360 days after TCRalphabeta/CD19-depleted stem cell transplant.

The CDR3 bases are TGTGCCACCAGTCCAGGGCCGGCAGATACGCAGTATTTT. Translation: CATSPGPADTQYF. The rearrangement joins TRBV24-1 to TRBJ2-3, with D tentatively TRBD1 (5 bases). Trimming took 6 bases from V and 4 from J, leaving 10 bases between them. The CDR3 spans 13 residues. CDR1 is KGHDR, CDR2 SFDVKD, per germline.